Listed here are 25 T cell receptor beta chains from one sample, sequenced in a study of OX40 agonist ivuxolimab in advanced cancers. The method was immunoSEQ multiplex PCR; TCRdb's version includes in-frame clones alone and lacks a portion of them. The table lists 50,000 to 65,000 clones, 91% of them singletons, with about 9.3% in the top ten. This specimen consisted of CD4+ or CD8+ T cells sorted from blood, obtained in a trial of the OX40 agonist ivuxolimab. The source of these receptors is an adult with an advanced solid tumor such as melanoma, head and neck, liver or kidney cancer.

The CDR3 DNA sequence: TGTGCCAGCAGCCTCGACAGGACTTACAATGAGCAGTTCTTC. Residues: CASSLDRTYNEQFF. This chain connects TRBV28 to TRBJ2-1, with D possibly being TRBD1 (6 bases). Trimming cost V 6 bases and J 4 bases, with 13 bases left between them. CDR3 length: 14 amino acids. Germline CDR1 MDHEN, CDR2 SYDVKM.

The rearrangement joins TRBV28 to TRBJ1-5; a weak D match, TRBD1 (6 bases). The CDR3 totals 14 residues. V lost 3 bases and J lost 7, with 13 bases in between. Germline loops: CDR1 MDHEN, CDR2 SYDVKM. The CDR3 DNA reads TGTGCCAGCAGTTTTCCAGGGGAAGGGCAGCCCCAGCATTTT. Its translation: CASSFPGEGQPQHF.

The chain recombines TRBV9 with TRBJ2-5; possible D gene TRBD1, 5 bases. The germline V gene has CDR1 SGDLS and CDR2 YYNGEE. Between the trimmed V and J ends, which lost 0 bases and 2 bases, there was a span of 11 bases. The CDR3 contains 15 residues. CDR3 protein: CASSVGGLMQETQYF. CDR3 DNA sequence: TGTGCCAGCAGCGTAGGGGGCCTGATGCAAGAGACCCAGTACTTC.

This sequence joins TRBV5-4 and TRBJ2-1; D is undetermined. Trimming shortened V by 2 bases and J by 8 bases, and 5 bases separated the two germline ends. Looked up from germline, CDR1 is SGHNT and CDR2 is YYREEE (reference sequence). CDR3 size: 11 residues. The CDR3 DNA reads TGTGCCAGCAGCTTCCTGGATGAGCAGTTCTTC. Translated, it gives CASSFLDEQFF.

This clone was recorded once. This chain connects TRBV27 to TRBJ2-1; D remains ambiguous. Deletions cut 0 bases from V and 0 bases from J, with 12 bases between. The germline gives CDR1 MNHEY, CDR2 SMNVEV (reference sequence). This CDR3 has 17 residues. CDR3 sequence (DNA): TGTGCCAGCAGTTTATCGTTTGGGATTAGCTCCTACAATGAGCAGTTCTTC. Translating gives CASSLSFGISSYNEQFF.

The V and J genes are TRBV9 and TRBJ2-1, with D possibly matching TRBD2 (6 bases). Germline V gene sequence: CDR1 SGDLS, CDR2 YYNGEE. This CDR3 is built from 18 residues. Trimming removed 0 bases from V and 8 bases from J, with 24 bases in between. In DNA form, the CDR3 reads TGTGCCAGCAGCGTAGGAAGATTTGGGGGGAGTCGAGGGGATGAGCAGTTCTTC. Translation gives CASSVGRFGGSRGDEQFF.

This clone was detected ten times or more. This rearrangement joins TRBV4-3 to TRBJ2-7; 9 nucleotides line up with TRBD2. The V and J ends lost 1 base and 3 bases, in that order; junction bases with no gene match: 4. The length of the CDR3 is 15 residues. The germline gives CDR1 LGHNA, CDR2 YSLEER. CDR3 DNA sequence: TGCGCCAGCAGCCAAGTAACTAGCGGGTTCTACGAGCAGTACTTC. It is translated as CASSQVTSGFYEQYF.

CDR3 sequence (DNA): TGCGCCAGCCGGGGATACCGGGACATCGACTACGAGCAGTACTTC. It codes for CASRGYRDIDYEQYF. The chain links TRBV5-1 to TRBJ2-7, with D possibly matching TRBD1 (6 bases). The V gene lost 7 bases and the J gene lost 3 bases, with 20 bases spanning the gap. The CDR3 runs to 15 residues. Germline CDR1 SGHRS, CDR2 YFSETQ. The entire variable domain, with the rest obtained from reference TRBV5-1 and TRBJ2-7, is as follows: KAGVTQTPRYLIKTRGQQVTLSCSPISGHRSVSWYQQTPGQGLQFLFEYFSETQRNKGNFPGRFSGRQFSNSRSEMNVSTLELGDSALYLCASRGYRDIDYEQYFGPGTRLTVT.

This sequence joins TRBV19 and TRBJ1-5; D is uncertain. The CDR3 length is 13 residues. Trimming cost V 9 bases and J 0 bases, with 9 bases left between them. Germline V gives CDR1 LNHDA, CDR2 SQIVND (reference sequence). The DNA for the CDR3 is TGTGCCAGCCGGTTGTTTAGCAATCAGCCCCAGCATTTT. Translation gives CASRLFSNQPQHF.

The CDR3 here is CASSLESNQPQHF. The DNA of the CDR3 is TGTGCCAGCAGTTTAGAGAGCAATCAGCCCCAGCATTTT. This rearrangement joins TRBV27 to TRBJ1-5; D call uncertain. The CDR3 contains 13 residues. Per germline, CDR1 MNHEY and CDR2 SMNVEV (reference sequence). V lost 2 bases and J lost 1, with 3 bases in between.

In its sample, this clone was seen a few times. The chain links TRBV2 to TRBJ1-2, with D tentatively TRBD1 (6 bases). Trimming left V 6 bases short and J 6 bases short, with 17 bases between. The CDR3 is 14 residues long. The germline CDR1 and CDR2 sequences are SNHLY and FYNNEI. As DNA, the CDR3 is TGTGCCAGCAGCCCTCGGACAGTCTGGGATGGCTACACCTTC. Translating it yields CASSPRTVWDGYTF. Full variable domain (outside the CDR3, taken from reference TRBV2 and TRBJ1-2): EPEVTQTPSHQVTQMGQEVILRCVPISNHLYFYWYRQILGQKVEFLVSFYNNEISEKSEIFDDQFSVERPDGSNFTLKIRSTKLEDSAMYFCASSPRTVWDGYTFGSGTRLTVV.

V and J are TRBV5-4 and TRBJ1-1; TRBD1 might be the D (6 bases). Trimming shortened V by 1 base and J by 4 bases, and 11 bases separated the two germline ends. The V gene's germline CDR1 is SGHNT and CDR2 YYREEE (reference sequence). This CDR3 is 14 amino acids long. CDR3 DNA: TGTGCCAGCAGCTTGCTGCAGGGGTCCACTGAAGCTTTCTTT. It codes for CASSLLQGSTEAFF.

V usage is TRBV6-6 and J usage is TRBJ1-3; D is undetermined. In germline, CDR1 is MNHNY, CDR2 SVGAGI (reference sequence). Trimming took 8 bases from V and 0 from J, leaving 8 bases between them. This CDR3 is 13 amino acids long. As DNA, the CDR3 is TGTGCCAGCCTCCCTTACTCTGGAAACACCATATATTTT. It encodes CASLPYSGNTIYF.

The rearrangement links TRBV27 to TRBJ1-5; no clear D. The CDR3 is made up of 14 amino acids. V dropped 8 bases and J dropped 0 bases, with 11 bases sitting between them. Germline CDR1 is MNHEY and CDR2 is SMNVEV (reference sequence). Written as DNA, the CDR3 is TGTGCCAGCGGGGTCGAGTATAGCAATCAGCCCCAGCATTTT. It is translated as CASGVEYSNQPQHF.

J is TRBJ2-7 and V is TRBV19; D gene uncertain. With 3 bases removed from V and 1 base from J, the gap between germline ends came to 10 bases. Germline V gives CDR1 LNHDA, CDR2 SQIVND (reference sequence). The CDR3 consists of 14 residues. The CDR3 DNA is TGTGCCAGTAGTATCTCGGCCCGATCCTACGAGCAGTACTTC. Translating it yields CASSISARSYEQYF.

V gene TRBV30 combines with J gene TRBJ2-2; D remains ambiguous. This CDR3 region has 13 residues. Germline assignment: CDR1 GTSNPN and CDR2 SVGIG (reference sequence). V was cut by 0 bases and J by 1 base, with 3 bases left in between. The CDR3 sequence is CAWSVVNTGELFF. In nucleotides, the CDR3 is TGTGCCTGGAGTGTAGTGAACACCGGGGAGCTGTTTTTT.

This chain uses TRBV7-2 with TRBJ1-2; TRBD1 might be the D (6 bases). V was clipped by 5 bases and J by 2 bases, with 9 bases between them. Germline V gene lookup returns CDR1 SGHTA and CDR2 FQGNSA. This CDR3 is 13 amino acids long. This CDR3 reads CASSQGLNYGYTF. CDR3 bases: TGTGCCAGCAGCCAGGGGTTGAACTATGGCTACACCTTC.

This chain connects TRBV10-3 to TRBJ2-1, with D hard to call. V lost 7 bases and J lost 3, with 10 bases in between. CDR1 is ENHRY, CDR2 SYGVKD, per germline. CDR3 length: 13 residues. CDR3 region: CAITPDGYNEQFF. For the CDR3, the DNA is TGTGCCATCACTCCGGACGGCTACAATGAGCAGTTCTTC.

This chain joins TRBV7-9 and TRBJ1-2; D gene uncertain. This CDR3 region has 13 residues. V was pared by 1 base and J by 8 bases, with 11 bases between. CDR1 SEHNR and CDR2 FQNEAQ come from the germline V gene (reference sequence). The CDR3 nucleotides are TGTGCCAGCAGCTTAGATCTGATAAGCGGCTACACCTTC. Translated: CASSLDLISGYTF.

The chain combines TRBV19 with TRBJ1-5; 7 nucleotides line up with TRBD1. The trim removed 8 bases at V and 5 bases at J, leaving 9 bases unmatched. The CDR3 runs to 14 residues. In germline, CDR1 is LNHDA, CDR2 SQIVND (reference sequence). CDR3 sequence reads: CASGYSRGHQPQHF. The CDR3 nucleotides are TGTGCCAGTGGGTATAGTAGGGGGCATCAGCCCCAGCATTTT.

The genes are TRBV7-2 and TRBJ1-1; weak D call: TRBD1 (5 bases). CDR3 length: 15 amino acids. V lost 1 base, J lost 1 base, and 10 bases lay in between. CDR1 is SGHTA, CDR2 FQGNSA, per germline. The CDR3 DNA reads as TGTGCCAGCAGCTTAGTGGCTAGGGGGAACACTGAAGCTTTCTTT. Its translation is CASSLVARGNTEAFF.

The J gene is TRBJ2-3, the V gene TRBV4-3, with 8 bases matching TRBD2. With V trimmed by 1 base and J by 6 bases, 6 bases remained unmatched. The CDR3 runs to 15 residues. From germline, CDR1 is LGHNA and CDR2 YSLEER. The CDR3 loop reads CASSQGVAGPDTQYF. The CDR3 DNA sequence: TGCGCCAGCAGCCAAGGGGTAGCGGGGCCGGATACGCAGTATTTT.

This rearrangement joins TRBV29-1 to TRBJ1-2; 7 bases align to TRBD1. Germline V gives CDR1 SQVTM, CDR2 ANQGSEA. The J segment lost 4 bases and the V segment lost 2 bases, leaving 10 bases of the junction unmatched. The CDR3 is made up of 15 amino acids. CDR3 sequence: CSVEPDTGVTYGYTF. CDR3 bases: TGCAGCGTTGAACCAGATACAGGGGTGACCTATGGCTACACCTTC. Based on the CDR3 plus reference TRBV29-1 and TRBJ1-2, the full variable domain is SAVISQKPSRDICQRGTSLTIQCQVDSQVTMMFWYRQQPGQSLTLIATANQGSEATYESGFVIDKFPISRPNLTFSTLTVSNMSPEDSSIYLCSVEPDTGVTYGYTFGSGTRLTVV.

The V call is TRBV2, the J call TRBJ2-3; D is ambiguous. V was clipped by 3 bases and J by 4 bases, with 17 bases between them. From germline, CDR1 is SNHLY and CDR2 FYNNEI. The CDR3 spans 16 residues. CDR3 bases: TGTGCCAGCAGTGACCGCGTAGGGATTAATCCAGATACGCAGTATTTT. It yields the protein CASSDRVGINPDTQYF.

This chain joins TRBV4-3 and TRBJ2-1, with a weak D call TRBD2 (7 bases). Trimming took off 0 bases at V and 3 bases at J, with 9 bases between the two ends. Per the germline V gene, CDR1 is LGHNA and CDR2 is YSLEER. The CDR3 length is 15 residues. CDR3: CASSQERGLYNEQFF. In nucleotides, the CDR3 is TGCGCCAGCAGCCAAGAGCGGGGGCTCTACAATGAGCAGTTCTTC.